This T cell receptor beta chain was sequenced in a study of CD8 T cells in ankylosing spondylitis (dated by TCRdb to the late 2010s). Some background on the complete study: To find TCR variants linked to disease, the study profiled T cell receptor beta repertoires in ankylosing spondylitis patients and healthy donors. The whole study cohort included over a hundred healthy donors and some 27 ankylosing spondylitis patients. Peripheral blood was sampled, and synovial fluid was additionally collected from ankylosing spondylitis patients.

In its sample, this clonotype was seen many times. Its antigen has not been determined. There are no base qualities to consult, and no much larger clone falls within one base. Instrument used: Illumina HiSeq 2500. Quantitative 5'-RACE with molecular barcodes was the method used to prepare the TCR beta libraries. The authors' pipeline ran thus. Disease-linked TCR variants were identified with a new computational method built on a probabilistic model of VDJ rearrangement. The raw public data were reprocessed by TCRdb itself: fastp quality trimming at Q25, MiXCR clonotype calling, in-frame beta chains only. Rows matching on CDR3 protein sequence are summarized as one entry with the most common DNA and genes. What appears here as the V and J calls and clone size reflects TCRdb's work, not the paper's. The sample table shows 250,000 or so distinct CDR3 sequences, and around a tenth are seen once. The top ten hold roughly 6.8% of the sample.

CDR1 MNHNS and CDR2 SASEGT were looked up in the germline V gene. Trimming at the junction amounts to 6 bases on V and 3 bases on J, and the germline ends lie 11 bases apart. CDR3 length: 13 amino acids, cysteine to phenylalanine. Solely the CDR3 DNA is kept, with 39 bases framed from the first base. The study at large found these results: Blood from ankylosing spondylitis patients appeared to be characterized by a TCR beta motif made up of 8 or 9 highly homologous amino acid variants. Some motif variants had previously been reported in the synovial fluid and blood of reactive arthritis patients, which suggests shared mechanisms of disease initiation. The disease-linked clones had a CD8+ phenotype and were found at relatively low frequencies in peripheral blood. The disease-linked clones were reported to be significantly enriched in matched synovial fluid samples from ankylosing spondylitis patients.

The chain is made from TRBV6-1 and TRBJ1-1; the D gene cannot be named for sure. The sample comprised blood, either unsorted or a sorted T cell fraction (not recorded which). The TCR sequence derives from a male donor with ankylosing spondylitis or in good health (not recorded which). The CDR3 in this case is CASSAVADTEAFF. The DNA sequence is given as TGTGCCAGCAGCGCCGTCGCGGACACTGAAGCTTTCTTT.